Below are 12 T cell receptor beta chains sequenced from a single sample in a study of blood T cell repertoires in COVID-19. Sequencing used immunoSEQ multiplex PCR; TCRdb keeps in-frame clones, though not all of them. The sample yields roughly 200,000 clones, around nine tenths seen once. Input material: peripheral blood. The receptor set was obtained from a woman between 18 and 29 years old who had recovered from COVID-19.

V is TRBV7-6 and J is TRBJ2-5, with 15 bases lining up with TRBD2. Germline CDR1 is SGHVS and CDR2 is FNYEAQ. The V gene end was trimmed by 5 bases and the J gene end by 9 bases; junction bases not matched to a gene: 10. CDR3 size: 16 residues. In nucleotides, the CDR3 is TGTGCCAGCAGCCTTCCTCCGGGACTAGCGGGGGGATCCCAGTACTTC. Residues: CASSLPPGLAGGSQYF.

The rearrangement joins TRBV15 to TRBJ1-1, with D perhaps TRBD1 (5 bases). The CDR3 sequence is 13 residues long. The germline V gene encodes CDR1 LNHNV and CDR2 YYDKDF (reference sequence). V gave up 3 bases and J gave up 0 bases, with 5 bases separating them. The CDR3 sequence: CATSRTVNTEAFF. For the CDR3, the DNA is TGTGCCACCAGCAGGACAGTGAACACTGAAGCTTTCTTT.

The V call is TRBV7-9, the J call TRBJ1-5; 9 bases fit TRBD1. This CDR3 region has 15 residues. CDR1 and CDR2 (germline): SEHNR, FQNEAQ (reference sequence). The V segment lost 5 bases and the J segment 2 bases; nucleotides outside the gene matches: 4. Here the CDR3 reads CASSLQGAGNQPQHF. CDR3 bases: TGTGCCAGCAGCCTACAGGGGGCGGGCAATCAGCCCCAGCATTTT.

This clone was observed a handful of times. J is TRBJ2-7 and V is TRBV7-2; D gene unclear. V was shortened by 4 bases and J by 7 bases, with 8 bases between the two germline ends. This CDR3 is built from 11 residues. The V gene's germline CDR1 is SGHTA and CDR2 FQGNSA. The CDR3 DNA follows: TGTGCCAGCAGCTCCGTTTTGGAGCAGTACTTC. This codes for CASSSVLEQYF.

This sequence joins TRBV5-1 and TRBJ1-2; TRBD1 agrees at 7 bases. There are 13 residues in the CDR3. The germline gives CDR1 SGHRS, CDR2 YFSETQ. Trimming took 4 bases from V and 5 from J; bases not matched to a gene: 5. The CDR3 nucleotides are TGCGCCAGCAGCCAAACAGGGGATTATGGCTACACCTTC. Its protein product is CASSQTGDYGYTF. The full variable domain, completed using reference TRBV5-1 and TRBJ1-2, is KAGVTQTPRYLIKTRGQQVTLSCSPISGHRSVSWYQQTPGQGLQFLFEYFSETQRNKGNFPGRFSGRQFSNSRSEMNVSTLELGDSALYLCASSQTGDYGYTFGSGTRLTVV.

This clone is a singleton in its sample. V and J are TRBV24-1 and TRBJ2-7; 7 positions match TRBD1. The V gene end was trimmed by 3 bases and the J gene end by 2 bases; junction bases not matched to a gene: 12. Germline V lookup: CDR1 KGHDR, CDR2 SFDVKD. The CDR3 has 17 residues. CDR3 bases: TGTGCCACCAGTGATCTCCTCACAGGGGATCGTGCCTACGAGCAGTACGTC. It translates to CATSDLLTGDRAYEQYV.

The chain combines TRBV6-5 with TRBJ2-3; 7 bases match TRBD1. The length of the CDR3 is 15 residues. CDR1 is MNHEY, CDR2 SVGAGI, per germline. V was clipped by 10 bases and J by 1 base; unmatched bases: 11. In DNA, the CDR3 is TGTGCCACCACGGGCAATACAGGGGGCACAGATACGCAGTATTTT. As protein: CATTGNTGGTDTQYF.

The chain is built from TRBV2 and TRBJ1-1; D not certain. Trimming shortened V by 3 bases and J by 0 bases, and 8 bases separated the two germline ends. Looked up from germline, CDR1 is SNHLY and CDR2 is FYNNEI. The CDR3 is 14 residues long. Written as DNA, the CDR3 is TGTGCCAGCAGTGAGATGAACATGAACACTGAAGCTTTCTTT. This codes for CASSEMNMNTEAFF.

The chain uses TRBV7-2 and TRBJ2-3, with 8 bases aligning to TRBD2. The CDR3 runs 17 residues. Germline loops: CDR1 SGHTA, CDR2 FQGNSA. The V and J ends lost 0 bases and 4 bases, in that order; junction bases with no gene match: 9. CDR3 residues: CASSLAGFSGTADTQYF. CDR3 nucleotide sequence: TGTGCCAGCAGCTTAGCGGGGTTTAGCGGGACGGCAGATACGCAGTATTTT.

The genes are TRBV19 and TRBJ1-2; TRBD1 matches 11 bases. V shed 3 bases and J 4 bases; nucleotides not matched to a gene: 4. The CDR3 extends over 15 amino acids. Germline CDR1 is LNHDA and CDR2 is SQIVND (reference sequence). CDR3 amino acids: CASSIGTGGAYGYTF. Written as DNA, the CDR3 is TGTGCCAGTAGTATCGGGACAGGGGGAGCCTATGGCTACACCTTC.

The chain links TRBV6-4 to TRBJ2-6, with D possibly TRBD1 on 6 matching bases. From germline, CDR1 is MRHNA and CDR2 SNTAGT. The V and J ends lost 8 bases and 4 bases respectively, with 12 bases between them. The CDR3 covers 14 residues. The CDR3 region has the DNA TGTGCCAGCCCACAGGGTTACGGGGCCAACGTCCTGACTTTC. The encoded protein is CASPQGYGANVLTF.

This clone was recorded once. The chain employs TRBV5-1 and TRBJ2-7; 8 nucleotides line up with TRBD2. CDR3 length: 14 residues. After removal of 0 bases from V and 5 bases from J, the junction contained 4 bases not matched to a gene. The V gene's germline CDR1 is SGHRS and CDR2 YFSETQ. DNA of the CDR3: TGCGCCAGCAGCTTGGTCGGACTAGCCGACGAGCAGTACGTC. Protein sequence: CASSLVGLADEQYV.